This TCR beta chain derives from a study of CD8 T cells in ankylosing spondylitis. A few counts support this clonotype. The antigen is unknown. Findings and limits, study-wide: Significant enrichment of disease-linked clones was reported in matched ankylosing spondylitis synovial fluid. Blood from ankylosing spondylitis patients appeared to carry a characteristic roughly 8-variant TCR beta motif. Earlier authors reported some of these motif variants in reactive arthritis synovial fluid and blood.

Trimming stripped 1 base from V and 8 bases from J, with 11 bases between. This CDR3 has 13 residues. CDR1 and CDR2 (germline): SNHLY, FYNNEI. As the method for making TCR beta libraries, quantitative 5'-RACE with molecular barcodes was used. TCRdb redid the calling of the 5' RACE reads with MiXCR, one entry per CDR3 protein. The table includes around 250,000 distinct CDR3 sequences, around 10% detected once. The receptor's source is a male donor with ankylosing spondylitis or in good health (not recorded which). Sequenced material: blood, either unsorted or a sorted T cell fraction (not recorded which). This sequence joins TRBV2 and TRBJ1-1, with D possibly matching TRBD1 (5 bases). The CDR3 loop is CASSEERGREAFF. The DNA for the CDR3 is TGTGCCAGCAGTGAAGAAAGGGGACGAGAAGCTTTCTTT.